Here is one T cell receptor (beta chain) with its context. It has no known antigen specificity. No base quality values were provided; no much bigger clone lies one nucleotide off. The V and J ends are trimmed by 5 bases and 5 bases, leaving 14 bases between them. From the cysteine through the phenylalanine, the CDR3 covers 14 amino acids. CDR3 DNA only is kept here, 42 bases in frame from base 1. Ficoll-Paque density gradient centrifugation was used to isolate PBMCs. This sample stems from a study of T-cell memory formation after mild COVID-19 (dated by TCRdb to 2020 to 2023). Regarding the complete study: TCR sequence clusters from the two donors were largely donor specific. In a couple of donors, T-cell clones that expanded and contracted after mild COVID-19 were followed by sequencing TCRalpha and TCRbeta repertoires longitudinally. The cohort comprised two young, previously healthy adult volunteers, one female and one male.

The sequencer listed for this sample is Illumina NovaSeq 6000. cDNA libraries for TCRalpha and TCRbeta were prepared by 5'RACE using constant-segment primers, with sample barcodes and unique molecular identifiers added. Trizol reagent was used to extract RNA from every sample. Amplification of the libraries took two PCR steps, and the second step added a second sample barcode plus Illumina TruSeq adapters. The libraries were sequenced on an Illumina NovaSeq using 2 x 150 bp paired-end reads. On the authors' methods: The reads were demultiplexed and collapsed into UMI-guided consensus sequences using migec v1.2.7. With mixcr v2.1.11, UMI consensuses were aligned to TRA and TRB V and J templates and assembled into clonotypes. A clonotype was counted as expanded or contracted only if both edgeR and NoisET called the change significant, with noise models trained on biological replicates. For edgeR calls, the thresholds were a false discovery rate-adjusted p below 0.01 and a log2 fold-change of 1. As an exploratory analysis of dynamics, max-normalized trajectories of the 1000 most abundant clonotypes were examined with PCA combined with hierarchical clustering. Separately sequenced CD4+ and CD8+ repertoires were used to assign a CD4 or CD8 phenotype to each responding clone. The raw public data were reprocessed by TCRdb itself: fastp quality trimming at Q25, MiXCR clonotype calling, in-frame beta chains only. Every distinct CDR3 protein forms one entry, paired with its most common genes and DNA. TCRdb assigned the V and J calls; the authors' analysis was not used. The sample has about 130,000 distinct CDR3 sequences on record, about 25% of them singletons. The ten largest clones take up about 24% of the sample.

The full study reports these points: SARS-CoV-2 specificity of the second-wave clones peaking on day 37 was not confirmed. The study included only a couple of mild cases, and larger cohorts that include severe cases with pre-infection samples were judged to be necessary. Contracting CD4+ clones were found mainly in CM and EM memory subsets, while CD8+ clones were enriched in EMRA. Some responding clones were found in pre-infection memory, which suggests that pre-existing cross-reactive memory T cells took part in the SARS-CoV-2 response. Clones that contracted from day 15 to 85 showed balanced CD4/CD8 phenotypes, whereas a second wave of clones that expanded from day 15 to 37 leaned towards CD4+.

The chain links TRBV12-3 or TRBV12-4 with TRBJ2-3; the D gene remains uncertain. This TCR was sampled from an adult woman who had mild COVID-19 (a few samples of this study predate the infection). The sample titles of this study are shuffled in the database, so cell type and time point are left out; the donor was told from shared clones. The specimen sequenced was PBMCs or a T cell subset sorted from them (not recorded which). The CDR3: CASSPTDAQDTQYF. The sequenced DNA: TGTGCCAGCAGTCCCACAGATGCACAAGATACGCAGTATTTT.